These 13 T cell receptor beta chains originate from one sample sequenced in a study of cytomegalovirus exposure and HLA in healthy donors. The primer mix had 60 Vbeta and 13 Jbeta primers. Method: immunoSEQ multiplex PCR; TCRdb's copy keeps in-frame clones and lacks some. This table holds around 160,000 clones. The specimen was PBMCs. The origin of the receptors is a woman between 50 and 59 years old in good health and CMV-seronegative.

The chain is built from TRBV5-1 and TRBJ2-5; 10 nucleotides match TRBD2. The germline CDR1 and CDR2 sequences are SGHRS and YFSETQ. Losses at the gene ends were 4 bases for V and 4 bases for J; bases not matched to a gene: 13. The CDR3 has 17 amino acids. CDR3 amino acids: CASSPGRAGGPGETQYF. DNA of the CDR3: TGCGCCAGCAGCCCGGGAAGAGCGGGAGGGCCAGGAGAGACCCAGTACTTC.

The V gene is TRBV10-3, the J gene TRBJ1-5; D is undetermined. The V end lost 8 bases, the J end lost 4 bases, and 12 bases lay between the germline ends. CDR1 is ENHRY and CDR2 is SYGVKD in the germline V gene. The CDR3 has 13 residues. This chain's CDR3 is CAIGEALNQPQHF. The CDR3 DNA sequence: TGTGCCATCGGCGAGGCCTTGAATCAGCCCCAGCATTTT.

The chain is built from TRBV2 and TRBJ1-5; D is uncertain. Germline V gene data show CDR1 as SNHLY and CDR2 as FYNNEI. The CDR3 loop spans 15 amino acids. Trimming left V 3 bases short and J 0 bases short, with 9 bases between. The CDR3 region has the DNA TGTGCCAGCAGTGAGTTCAGTTATAGCAATCAGCCCCAGCATTTT. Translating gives CASSEFSYSNQPQHF.

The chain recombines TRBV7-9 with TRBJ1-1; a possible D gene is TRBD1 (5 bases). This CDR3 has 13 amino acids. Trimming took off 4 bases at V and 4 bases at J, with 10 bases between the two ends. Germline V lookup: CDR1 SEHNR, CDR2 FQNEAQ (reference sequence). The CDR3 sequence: CASSSTQGTEAFF. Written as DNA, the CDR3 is TGTGCCAGCAGCTCTACTCAGGGCACTGAAGCTTTCTTT. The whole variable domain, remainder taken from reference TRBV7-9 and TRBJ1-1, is DTGVSQNPRHKITKRGQNVTFRCDPISEHNRLYWYRQTLGQGPEFLTYFQNEAQLEKSRLLSDRFSAERPKGSFSTLEIQRTEQGDSAMYLCASSSTQGTEAFFGQGTRLTVV.

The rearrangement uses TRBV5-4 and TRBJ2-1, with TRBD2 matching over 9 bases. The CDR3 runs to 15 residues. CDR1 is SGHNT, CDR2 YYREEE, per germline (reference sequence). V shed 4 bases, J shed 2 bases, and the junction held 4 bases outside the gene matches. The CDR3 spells CASSLGTSPYNEQFF. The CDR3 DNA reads TGTGCCAGCAGCCTAGGGACTAGCCCCTACAATGAGCAGTTCTTC.

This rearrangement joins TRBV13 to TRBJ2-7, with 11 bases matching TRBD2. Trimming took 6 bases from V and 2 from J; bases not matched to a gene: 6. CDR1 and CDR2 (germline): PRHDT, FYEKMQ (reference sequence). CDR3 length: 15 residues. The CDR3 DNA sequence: TGTGCCAGCAGACCTGGGACTAGCGGAACCTACGAGCAGTACTTC. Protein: CASRPGTSGTYEQYF. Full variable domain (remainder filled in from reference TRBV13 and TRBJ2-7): AAGVIQSPRHLIKEKRETATLKCYPIPRHDTVYWYQQGPGQDPQFLISFYEKMQSDKGSIPDRFSAQQFSDYHSELNMSSLELGDSALYFCASRPGTSGTYEQYFGPGTRLTVT.

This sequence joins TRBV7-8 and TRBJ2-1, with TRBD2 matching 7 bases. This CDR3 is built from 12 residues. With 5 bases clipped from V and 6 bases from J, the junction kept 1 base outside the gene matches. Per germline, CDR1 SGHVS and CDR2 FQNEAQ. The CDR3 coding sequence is TGTGCCAGCAGCCCGGGGGGCAATGAGCAGTTCTTC. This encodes CASSPGGNEQFF.

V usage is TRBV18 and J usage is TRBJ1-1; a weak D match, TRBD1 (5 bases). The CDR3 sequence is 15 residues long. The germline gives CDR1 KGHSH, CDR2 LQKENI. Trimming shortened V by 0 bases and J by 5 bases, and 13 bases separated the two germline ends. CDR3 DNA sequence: TGTGCCAGCTCACCACCGGAGGGGACCAGGACTGAAGCTTTCTTT. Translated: CASSPPEGTRTEAFF. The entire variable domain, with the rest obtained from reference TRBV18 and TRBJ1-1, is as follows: NAGVMQNPRHLVRRRGQEARLRCSPMKGHSHVYWYRQLPEEGLKFMVYLQKENIIDESGMPKERFSAEFPKEGPSILRIQQVVRGDSAAYFCASSPPEGTRTEAFFGQGTRLTVV.

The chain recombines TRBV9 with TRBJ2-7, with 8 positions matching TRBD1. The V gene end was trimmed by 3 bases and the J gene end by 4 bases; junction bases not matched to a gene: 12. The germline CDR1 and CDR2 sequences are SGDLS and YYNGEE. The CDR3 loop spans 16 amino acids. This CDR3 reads CASSADRTGRRYEQYF. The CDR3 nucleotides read TGTGCCAGCAGCGCAGATCGGACAGGGCGCAGGTACGAGCAGTACTTC.

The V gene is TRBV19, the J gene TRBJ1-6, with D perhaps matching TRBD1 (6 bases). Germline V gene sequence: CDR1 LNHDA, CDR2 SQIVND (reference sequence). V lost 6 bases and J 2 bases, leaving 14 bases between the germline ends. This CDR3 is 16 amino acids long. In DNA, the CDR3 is TGTGCCAGTAGCCAAACAGGGATTGCCTATAATTCACCCCTCCACTTT. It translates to CASSQTGIAYNSPLHF.

The CDR3 DNA follows: TGTGCCAGCATCCTAGGGGGCTCCTCCTACGAGCAGTACTTC. This codes for CASILGGSSYEQYF. V gene TRBV6-1 combines with J gene TRBJ2-7; 7 bases are shared with TRBD1. The CDR3 runs 14 residues. Per the germline V gene, CDR1 is MNHNS and CDR2 is SASEGT. Trimming took 7 bases from V and 0 from J; bases not matched to a gene: 6.

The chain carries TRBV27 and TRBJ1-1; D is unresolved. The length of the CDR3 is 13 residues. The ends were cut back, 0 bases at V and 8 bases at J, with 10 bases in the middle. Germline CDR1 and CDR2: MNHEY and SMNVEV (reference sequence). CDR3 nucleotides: TGTGCCAGCAGTTTATCGACCCTAGCGGAAGCTTTCTTT. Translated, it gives CASSLSTLAEAFF.

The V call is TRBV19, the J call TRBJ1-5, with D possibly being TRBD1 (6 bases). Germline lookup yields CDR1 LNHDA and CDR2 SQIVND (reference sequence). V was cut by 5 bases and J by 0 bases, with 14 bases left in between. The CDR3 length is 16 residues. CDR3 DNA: TGTGCCAGTAGTTATAGCGGGGGCCTTAGCAATCAGCCCCAGCATTTT. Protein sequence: CASSYSGGLSNQPQHF.